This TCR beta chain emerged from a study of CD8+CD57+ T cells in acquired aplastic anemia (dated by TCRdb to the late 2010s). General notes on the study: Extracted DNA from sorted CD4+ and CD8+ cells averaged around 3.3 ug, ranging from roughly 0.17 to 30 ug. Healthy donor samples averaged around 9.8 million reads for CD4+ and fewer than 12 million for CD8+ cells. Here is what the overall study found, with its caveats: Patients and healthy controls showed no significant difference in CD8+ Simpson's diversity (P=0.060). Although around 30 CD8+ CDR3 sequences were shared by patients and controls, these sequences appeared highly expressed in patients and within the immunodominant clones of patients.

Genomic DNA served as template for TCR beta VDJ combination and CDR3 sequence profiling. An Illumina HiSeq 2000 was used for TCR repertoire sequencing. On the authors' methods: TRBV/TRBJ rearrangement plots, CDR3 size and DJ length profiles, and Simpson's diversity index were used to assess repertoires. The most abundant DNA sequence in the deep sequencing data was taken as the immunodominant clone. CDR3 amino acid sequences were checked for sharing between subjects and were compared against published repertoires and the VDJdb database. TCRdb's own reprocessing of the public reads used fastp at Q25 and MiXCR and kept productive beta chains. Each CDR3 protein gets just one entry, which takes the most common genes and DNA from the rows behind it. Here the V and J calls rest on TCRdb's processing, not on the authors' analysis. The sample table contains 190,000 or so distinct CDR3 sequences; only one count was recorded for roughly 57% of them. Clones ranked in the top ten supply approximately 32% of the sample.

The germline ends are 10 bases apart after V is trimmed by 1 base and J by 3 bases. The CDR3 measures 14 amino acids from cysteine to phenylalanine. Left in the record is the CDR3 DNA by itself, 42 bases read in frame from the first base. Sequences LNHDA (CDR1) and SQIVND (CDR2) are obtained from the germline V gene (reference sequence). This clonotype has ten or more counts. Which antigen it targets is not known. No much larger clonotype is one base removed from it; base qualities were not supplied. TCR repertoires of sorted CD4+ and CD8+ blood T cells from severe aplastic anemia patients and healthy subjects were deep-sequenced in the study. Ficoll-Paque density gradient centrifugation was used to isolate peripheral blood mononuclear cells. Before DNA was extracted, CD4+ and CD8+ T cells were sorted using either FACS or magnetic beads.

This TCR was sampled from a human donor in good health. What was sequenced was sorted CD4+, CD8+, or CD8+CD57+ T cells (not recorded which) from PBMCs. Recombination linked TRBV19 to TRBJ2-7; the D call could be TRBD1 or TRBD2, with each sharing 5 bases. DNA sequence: TGTGCCAGTAGTATAGGGGGGAATTTCTACGAGCAGTACTTC. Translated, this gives CASSIGGNFYEQYF.